Sequencing of this TCR beta chain was carried out in a study of T cell changes during pregnancy in multiple sclerosis. The CDR3 spans 16 residues. Germline CDR1 and CDR2: SGHRS and YFSETQ. V lost 3 bases and J lost 2; bases outside the gene matches: 6. Data came from immunoSEQ multiplex PCR; TCRdb stores just in-frame clones and leaves some out. This sample has over 50,000 clones; just under 90% occur once, and the top ten carry roughly 5.2%. J is TRBJ2-2 and V is TRBV5-1; 8 nucleotides agree with TRBD2. Source material: peripheral blood from another person, used as feeder cells. This clonotype originated in a human donor whose cells served as feeder cells for cultures in a pregnancy study. The CDR3, as DNA: TGCGCCAGCAGCTCCTCCGGGGGGGGTAACACCGGGGAGCTGTTTTTT. Its protein product is CASSSSGGGNTGELFF. The whole variable domain, remainder taken from reference TRBV5-1 and TRBJ2-2, is KAGVTQTPRYLIKTRGQQVTLSCSPISGHRSVSWYQQTPGQGLQFLFEYFSETQRNKGNFPGRFSGRQFSNSRSEMNVSTLELGDSALYLCASSSSGGGNTGELFFGEGSRLTVL.